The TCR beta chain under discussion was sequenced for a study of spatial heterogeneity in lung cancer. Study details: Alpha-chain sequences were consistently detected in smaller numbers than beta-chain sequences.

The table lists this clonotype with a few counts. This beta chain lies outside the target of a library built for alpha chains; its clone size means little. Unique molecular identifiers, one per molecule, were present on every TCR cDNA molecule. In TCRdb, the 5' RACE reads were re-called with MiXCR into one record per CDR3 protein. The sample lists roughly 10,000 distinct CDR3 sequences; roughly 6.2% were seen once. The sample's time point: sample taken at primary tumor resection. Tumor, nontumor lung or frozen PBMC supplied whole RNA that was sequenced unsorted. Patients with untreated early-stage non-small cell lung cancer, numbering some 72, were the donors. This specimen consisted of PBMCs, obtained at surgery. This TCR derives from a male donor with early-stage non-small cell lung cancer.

The CDR3 DNA reads as TGTGCCAGCAGCTTCCCCCAGCATTACGAGCAGTACTTC. Amino acid sequence: CASSFPQHYEQYF. The rearrangement joins TRBV13 to TRBJ2-7; D remains unclear. The V end lost 3 bases, the J end lost 4 bases, and 10 bases lay between the germline ends. This CDR3 is built from 13 residues. CDR1 is PRHDT, CDR2 FYEKMQ, per germline (reference sequence).